Listed below are T cell receptor beta chains from one sample, sequenced in a study of OX40 agonist ivuxolimab in advanced cancers. Only in-frame clones appear in the TCRdb table, and some are missing; sequencing was by immunoSEQ multiplex PCR. The sample has about 82,000 clones, around 85% seen once. Specimen: CD4+ or CD8+ T cells sorted from blood, collected in a trial of the OX40 agonist ivuxolimab. The source of these receptors is an adult with an advanced solid tumor such as melanoma, head and neck, liver or kidney cancer. The CDR3 runs from the conserved cysteine through the conserved F or W. D genes are given only for firm matches. Size is omitted from some rows. Given values are once, few, many or a class for expanded clones.

abundance	v_gene	d_gene	j_gene	CDR3aa	CDR3nt
.	TRBV6-1	.	TRBJ1-2	CASSEARGLYGYTF	TGTGCCAGCAGTGAAGCCAGGGGATTGTATGGCTACACCTTC
few	TRBV19	.	TRBJ1-1	CASRSGRNTEAFF	TGTGCCAGTAGGTCAGGCCGGAACACTGAAGCTTTCTTT
.	TRBV6-4	.	TRBJ1-6	CASSDRLIGQGSESPLHF	TGTGCCAGCAGTGACAGGTTAATCGGTCAGGGCTCGGAATCACCCCTCCACTTT
few	TRBV4-3	.	TRBJ2-7	CASSQDSVFREQYF	TGCGCCAGCAGCCAAGATTCGGTTTTCAGGGAGCAGTACTTC
.	TRBV2	TRBD1	TRBJ1-2	CASSRDRGYGYTF	TGTGCCAGCAGCCGGGACAGGGGCTATGGCTACACCTTC
.	TRBV18	.	TRBJ2-5	CASSPSRGAQETQYF	TGTGCCAGCTCACCGAGCCGAGGGGCCCAAGAGACCCAGTACTTC
.	TRBV23-1	TRBD1	TRBJ2-3	CASNPPDRDSTDTQYF	TGCGCCAGCAACCCTCCGGACAGGGATAGTACAGATACGCAGTATTTT
.	TRBV6-1	.	TRBJ1-4	CAVGISNEKLFF	TGTGCCGTGGGAATCTCTAATGAAAAACTGTTTTTT
.	TRBV10-3	.	TRBJ2-3	CAISASVGTDTQYF	TGTGCCATATCGGCAAGCGTTGGCACAGATACGCAGTATTTT
.	TRBV4-1	.	TRBJ2-3	CASSQVRRVGDTQYF	TGCGCCAGCAGCCAAGTGCGCAGGGTTGGAGATACGCAGTATTTT
.	TRBV4-2	.	TRBJ1-4	CASSQHTTNEKLFF	TGTGCCAGCAGCCAACATACTACTAATGAAAAACTGTTTTTT
.	TRBV5-1	.	TRBJ1-2	CASSLATRPEGYTF	TGCGCCAGCAGCTTGGCTACACGGCCGGAGGGCTACACCTTC
.	TRBV30	.	TRBJ2-5	CAWSESPDFQETQYF	TGTGCCTGGAGTGAAAGCCCCGACTTTCAAGAGACCCAGTACTTC
.	TRBV6-5	.	TRBJ2-7	CASSTTGFSYEQYF	TGTGCCAGCAGTACTACCGGGTTCTCCTACGAGCAGTACTTC
.	TRBV28	.	TRBJ1-1	CASSSGNTEAFF	TGTGCCAGCAGTTCCGGTAACACTGAAGCTTTCTTT